This TCR beta chain appears in the sequencing data of a study of chemoradiotherapy in HPV16-positive cancers. Some clones are missing from TCRdb's copy, which holds only in-frame ones; the method was immunoSEQ multiplex PCR. The sample lists 9,500 to 15,000 clones; around 81% were seen once. In germline, CDR1 is SGHTA, CDR2 FQGNSA. V lost 3 bases and J 8 bases, leaving 13 bases between the germline ends. The CDR3 has 13 residues. The source of this sequence is a human donor with HPV-associated anogenital cancer. The chain uses TRBV7-2 and TRBJ1-1; D is unresolved. Collection took place from a patient who underwent chemoradiotherapy. CDR3 nucleotide sequence: TGTGCCAGCAGCTTCGCAGGCGCTGCCGAAGCTTTCTTT. Amino acid sequence: CASSFAGAAEAFF.